The clone carrying this TCR beta chain was detected once. Its antigen is currently unknown. CDR1 and CDR2 from the germline V gene are SGHNT and YENEEA. This CDR3 region has 15 residues. V was cut by 6 bases and J by 3 bases, with 15 bases left in between. The data are from a study of PD-L1 blockade in urothelial cancer. As for the study in general: Blood analysis was done at 3 weeks (second dose) and 6 weeks after treatment began. Study-level points and caveats: Durable benefit accompanied greater 3-week expansion of tumor-associated blood clones.

Time point denoted: peripheral blood 6 weeks after treatment start. Repertoires were generated with immunoSEQ multiplex PCR, while TCRdb's copy carries only in-frame clones and drops some. Of 24,000 or so clones in the sample, roughly 85% were seen once. The TCR was taken from an older man with urothelial cancer. V gene TRBV11-3 combines with J gene TRBJ2-1; D is perhaps TRBD1 (6 bases). This sample comprised PBMCs, obtained around atezolizumab (anti-PD-L1) treatment. The CDR3 bases are TGTGCCAGCAGTACAGGACAGACCTTCTACAATGAGCAGTTCTTC. Its protein product is CASSTGQTFYNEQFF.